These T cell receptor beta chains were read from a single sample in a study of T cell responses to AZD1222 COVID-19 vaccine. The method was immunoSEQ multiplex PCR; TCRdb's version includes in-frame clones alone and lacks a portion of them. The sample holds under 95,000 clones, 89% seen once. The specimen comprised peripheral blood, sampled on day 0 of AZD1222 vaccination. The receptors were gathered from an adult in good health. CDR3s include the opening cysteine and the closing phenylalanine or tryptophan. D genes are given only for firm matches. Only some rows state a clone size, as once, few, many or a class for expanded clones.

CDR3nt: TGTGCCAGCAGCCCAACGATGGGCAATCAGCCCCAGCATTTT; CDR3aa: CASSPTMGNQPQHF; d_gene: .; abundance: .; j_gene: TRBJ1-5; v_gene: TRBV3-1/TRBV3-2
CDR3nt: TGCGCCAGCAGCCAAGGTACCGTCAGAAAAAACATTCAGTACTTC; CDR3aa: CASSQGTVRKNIQYF; d_gene: .; abundance: .; j_gene: TRBJ2-4; v_gene: TRBV4-1
CDR3nt: TGTGCCAGCAGCTTCCCCGCGACGAATGAGCAGTTCTTC; CDR3aa: CASSFPATNEQFF; d_gene: .; abundance: once; j_gene: TRBJ2-1; v_gene: TRBV7-9
CDR3nt: TGTGCCAGCATGGAAGGTATCTATGGCTACACCTTC; CDR3aa: CASMEGIYGYTF; d_gene: .; abundance: .; j_gene: TRBJ1-2; v_gene: TRBV6-5
CDR3nt: TGCGCCAGCTCACTTAGTGGACAGGGCGTAATCTTC; CDR3aa: CASSLSGQGVIF; d_gene: TRBD1; abundance: .; j_gene: TRBJ2-1; v_gene: TRBV5-1
CDR3nt: TGCGCCAGCAGCTCGGGGGCCCAGAACACTGAAGCTTTCTTT; CDR3aa: CASSSGAQNTEAFF; d_gene: .; abundance: .; j_gene: TRBJ1-1; v_gene: TRBV5-1
CDR3nt: TGTGCCAGCACTCTATGCGGGATCCAAGAGACCCAGTACTTC; CDR3aa: CASTLCGIQETQYF; d_gene: .; abundance: .; j_gene: TRBJ2-5; v_gene: TRBV21-1
CDR3nt: TGCAGCGTTTTAGAACAGAGCACCGGGGAGCTGTTTTTT; CDR3aa: CSVLEQSTGELFF; d_gene: .; abundance: .; j_gene: TRBJ2-2; v_gene: TRBV29-1
CDR3nt: TGTGCCAGCTCACCACGGAGGGGTGGGGATAATTCACCCCTCCACTTT; CDR3aa: CASSPRRGGDNSPLHF; d_gene: .; abundance: .; j_gene: TRBJ1-6; v_gene: TRBV18
CDR3nt: TGTGCCAGCAATCCTAGCGGTAATGAGCAGTTCTTC; CDR3aa: CASNPSGNEQFF; d_gene: TRBD2; abundance: .; j_gene: TRBJ2-1; v_gene: TRBV12-3/TRBV12-4
CDR3nt: TGTGCCAGCAGCTTGGGAGGGGGCATAACCGAGCAGTACTTC; CDR3aa: CASSLGGGITEQYF; d_gene: TRBD1; abundance: .; j_gene: TRBJ2-7; v_gene: TRBV5-4
CDR3nt: TGTGCCAGCAGTTACAGGGATTCGCAGCCCCAGCATTTT; CDR3aa: CASSYRDSQPQHF; d_gene: .; abundance: .; j_gene: TRBJ1-5; v_gene: TRBV6-2/TRBV6-3
CDR3nt: TGTGCCAGCAGCTTAGGTACAGATAATCAGCCCCAGCATTTT; CDR3aa: CASSLGTDNQPQHF; d_gene: .; abundance: .; j_gene: TRBJ1-5; v_gene: TRBV7-9
CDR3nt: TGTGCCAGCAGCCTAAGCCAGACCTACGAGCAGTACTTC; CDR3aa: CASSLSQTYEQYF; d_gene: .; abundance: once; j_gene: TRBJ2-7; v_gene: TRBV7-2
CDR3nt: TGTGCCAGCAGCTTAGTTCCAGCGGGGGGGCTTGAGCAGTACTTC; CDR3aa: CASSLVPAGGLEQYF; d_gene: TRBD2; abundance: .; j_gene: TRBJ2-7; v_gene: TRBV7-2
CDR3nt: TGCAGCGTTGGGGAGGGGACGTTAGTCGGCTACACCTTC; CDR3aa: CSVGEGTLVGYTF; d_gene: .; abundance: .; j_gene: TRBJ1-2; v_gene: TRBV29-1
CDR3nt: TGTGCCAGCAGTGCCAGGTTTGGAGAAGCTTTCTTT; CDR3aa: CASSARFGEAFF; d_gene: .; abundance: .; j_gene: TRBJ1-1; v_gene: TRBV2
CDR3nt: TGCAGCGTTGAAGATCCGGTGACCCACGGAAACACAGATACGCAGTATTTT; CDR3aa: CSVEDPVTHGNTDTQYF; d_gene: .; abundance: .; j_gene: TRBJ2-3; v_gene: TRBV29-1
CDR3nt: TGTGCCAGCAGCTTAGGCCAGGGGGAGACCCAGTACTTC; CDR3aa: CASSLGQGETQYF; d_gene: .; abundance: .; j_gene: TRBJ2-5; v_gene: TRBV7-2
CDR3nt: TGTGCCAGCGGGTCCAACCGCGGCATTCAGTACTTC; CDR3aa: CASGSNRGIQYF; d_gene: .; abundance: .; j_gene: TRBJ2-4; v_gene: TRBV12-3/TRBV12-4
CDR3nt: TGTGCCAGCAGCCACAACCGCGCGAGGGGGCGAAGTAATCAGCCCCAGCATTTT; CDR3aa: CASSHNRARGRSNQPQHF; d_gene: TRBD1; abundance: .; j_gene: TRBJ1-5; v_gene: TRBV3-1/TRBV3-2
CDR3nt: TGTGCCAGCAGCCCAGGGACAGGGATTGGCTACACCTTC; CDR3aa: CASSPGTGIGYTF; d_gene: TRBD1; abundance: .; j_gene: TRBJ1-2; v_gene: TRBV3-1/TRBV3-2
CDR3nt: TGTGCCAGGAGTATAATTGACAGGGACTCCTACGAGCAGTACTTC; CDR3aa: CARSIIDRDSYEQYF; d_gene: TRBD1; abundance: .; j_gene: TRBJ2-7; v_gene: TRBV6-2/TRBV6-3
CDR3nt: TGTGCCAGCAGCTTGCCCCCGGACTCTGAGCAGTTCTTC; CDR3aa: CASSLPPDSEQFF; d_gene: .; abundance: .; j_gene: TRBJ2-1; v_gene: TRBV5-6
CDR3nt: TGTGCCAGCAGCCCAGGGGGACGGAGAAATGAAAAACTGTTTTTT; CDR3aa: CASSPGGRRNEKLFF; d_gene: TRBD1; abundance: .; j_gene: TRBJ1-4; v_gene: TRBV7-2
CDR3nt: TGTGCCATCAGTGGGCGGGATACAGATACGCAGTATTTT; CDR3aa: CAISGRDTDTQYF; d_gene: .; abundance: .; j_gene: TRBJ2-3; v_gene: TRBV10-3
CDR3nt: TGCAGCGCCCGAGGCAGAGGGAATGAGCAGTTCTTC; CDR3aa: CSARGRGNEQFF; d_gene: .; abundance: .; j_gene: TRBJ2-1; v_gene: TRBV29-1
CDR3nt: TGTGCCAGCAGTTACGGGCGAGATAATTCACCCCTCCACTTT; CDR3aa: CASSYGRDNSPLHF; d_gene: .; abundance: .; j_gene: TRBJ1-6; v_gene: TRBV6-5
CDR3nt: TGTGCCACCAGCAGAGGGGCAAACACAGATACGCAGTATTTT; CDR3aa: CATSRGANTDTQYF; d_gene: .; abundance: .; j_gene: TRBJ2-3; v_gene: TRBV15
CDR3nt: TGTGCCAGTAGTCCCCTGCGGAGCAATCAGCCCCAGCATTTT; CDR3aa: CASSPLRSNQPQHF; d_gene: .; abundance: .; j_gene: TRBJ1-5; v_gene: TRBV19
CDR3nt: TGTGCCTGGAGCTTTTATGGGGTTCTAAACACTGAAGCTTTCTTT; CDR3aa: CAWSFYGVLNTEAFF; d_gene: .; abundance: .; j_gene: TRBJ1-1; v_gene: TRBV30
CDR3nt: TGTGCCAGCTCATCGTGGGACAGTTCCTACAATGAGCAGTTCTTC; CDR3aa: CASSSWDSSYNEQFF; d_gene: TRBD1; abundance: few; j_gene: TRBJ2-1; v_gene: TRBV18
CDR3nt: TGTGCCAGTAGTCTCCTGACAGCCTCCCGAGGAAATCAGCCCCAGCATTTT; CDR3aa: CASSLLTASRGNQPQHF; d_gene: .; abundance: .; j_gene: TRBJ1-5; v_gene: TRBV19
CDR3nt: TGTGCCAGCAGTCCCCAAGGGGTGACTGAAGCTTTCTTT; CDR3aa: CASSPQGVTEAFF; d_gene: .; abundance: .; j_gene: TRBJ1-1; v_gene: TRBV2
CDR3nt: TGTGCCAGCAGCGTAGCTGAGTCAAACACCATATATTTT; CDR3aa: CASSVAESNTIYF; d_gene: .; abundance: .; j_gene: TRBJ1-3; v_gene: TRBV9
CDR3nt: TGTGCCAGCAGCCAAGACGTTTCGGGGGCGCAGGGCTACACCTTC; CDR3aa: CASSQDVSGAQGYTF; d_gene: .; abundance: .; j_gene: TRBJ1-2; v_gene: TRBV4-2
CDR3nt: TGTGCCAGCAGTGCCCGTAGTGGAGGGGGCGCGACACTTGCTTATTCTGGCTACACCTTC; CDR3aa: CASSARSGGGATLAYSGYTF; d_gene: TRBD1; abundance: once; j_gene: TRBJ1-2; v_gene: TRBV6-4
CDR3nt: TGTGCCAGCAGTTACCCAGGAGAGAACACCGGGGAGCTGTTTTTT; CDR3aa: CASSYPGENTGELFF; d_gene: .; abundance: .; j_gene: TRBJ2-2; v_gene: TRBV6-5
CDR3nt: TGTGCCAGCAGCTTATCCGGACAGACTAACTATGGCTACACCTTC; CDR3aa: CASSLSGQTNYGYTF; d_gene: .; abundance: .; j_gene: TRBJ1-2; v_gene: TRBV5-5
CDR3nt: TGTGCCAGCTCACCAGGGCAGGCAGGTGAGCAGTTCTTC; CDR3aa: CASSPGQAGEQFF; d_gene: .; abundance: .; j_gene: TRBJ2-1; v_gene: TRBV18
CDR3nt: TGTGCCAGCAGCCGTCTACAGGGAAGGAATAATTCACCCCTCCACTTT; CDR3aa: CASSRLQGRNNSPLHF; d_gene: .; abundance: few; j_gene: TRBJ1-6; v_gene: TRBV3-1/TRBV3-2
CDR3nt: TGTGCCAGCAGTGAAGCGGTACAGTATAGCAATCAGCCCCAGCATTTT; CDR3aa: CASSEAVQYSNQPQHF; d_gene: .; abundance: .; j_gene: TRBJ1-5; v_gene: TRBV2
CDR3nt: TGTGCCAGCAGCCCAGGACAGAACACCGGGGAGCTGTTTTTT; CDR3aa: CASSPGQNTGELFF; d_gene: .; abundance: .; j_gene: TRBJ2-2; v_gene: TRBV5-4
CDR3nt: TGTGCCAGCAGTCGTAAGGGGGGCGTCGCTAACTATGGCTACACCTTC; CDR3aa: CASSRKGGVANYGYTF; d_gene: .; abundance: once; j_gene: TRBJ1-2; v_gene: TRBV27
CDR3nt: TGTGCCTGGAGTAGGGTCAGGAACTATGGCTACACCTTC; CDR3aa: CAWSRVRNYGYTF; d_gene: .; abundance: .; j_gene: TRBJ1-2; v_gene: TRBV30
CDR3nt: TGTGCCAGCAACCCACGGCAGGGCAGCCCTAGCTCCTACAATGAGCAGTTCTTC; CDR3aa: CASNPRQGSPSSYNEQFF; d_gene: .; abundance: .; j_gene: TRBJ2-1; v_gene: TRBV7-2
CDR3nt: TGTGCCAGCAGGGTACAAGCAAATACCGGGGAGCTGTTTTTT; CDR3aa: CASRVQANTGELFF; d_gene: .; abundance: .; j_gene: TRBJ2-2; v_gene: TRBV2
CDR3nt: TGTGCCAGCTCACCGGGACGGGGCGCTAGCGGGGGAGAGACCCAGTACTTC; CDR3aa: CASSPGRGASGGETQYF; d_gene: TRBD2; abundance: .; j_gene: TRBJ2-5; v_gene: TRBV18
CDR3nt: TGCAGCGTATCTAGGGGGCAGGGTCAGCCCCAGCATTTT; CDR3aa: CSVSRGQGQPQHF; d_gene: TRBD1; abundance: .; j_gene: TRBJ1-5; v_gene: TRBV29-1
CDR3nt: TGTGCCAGCTCACCGGATAAGAATCAGCCCCAGCATTTT; CDR3aa: CASSPDKNQPQHF; d_gene: .; abundance: .; j_gene: TRBJ1-5; v_gene: TRBV18
CDR3nt: TGTGCCAGTAGTATAGAAGGGCAGAACACTGAAGCTTTCTTT; CDR3aa: CASSIEGQNTEAFF; d_gene: .; abundance: .; j_gene: TRBJ1-1; v_gene: TRBV19
CDR3nt: TGTGCCAGCAGTTCCACGGGCAATCAGCCCCAGCATTTT; CDR3aa: CASSSTGNQPQHF; d_gene: .; abundance: few; j_gene: TRBJ1-5; v_gene: TRBV28
CDR3nt: TGTGCCAGCAGTTTAGGGAACCCCACAGATACGCAGTATTTT; CDR3aa: CASSLGNPTDTQYF; d_gene: .; abundance: .; j_gene: TRBJ2-3; v_gene: TRBV28
CDR3nt: TGCAGCGTTGAAGAAATCCGGACAGGGGCCTCCCACCTTACATTT; CDR3aa: CSVEEIRTGASHLTF; d_gene: TRBD1; abundance: .; j_gene: TRBJ1-3; v_gene: TRBV29-1
CDR3nt: TGTGCCAGTAGTATAGATGGGGTCGATTCTAGCAATCAGCCCCAGCATTTT; CDR3aa: CASSIDGVDSSNQPQHF; d_gene: .; abundance: .; j_gene: TRBJ1-5; v_gene: TRBV19